This TCR beta chain was documented in a study of blood T cells in healthy people across ages. A sample-barcoded 5' primer and a J-beta primer mix were used in a second PCR of about 6 to 12 cycles. Every individual sample yielded 2.5 million or more paired-end reads (each containing CDR3). One entry per CDR3 protein, called by TCRdb with MiXCR from the 5' RACE reads. The repertoire holds around 1,500,000 distinct CDR3 sequences, with under 30% as singletons. This clonotype has a handful of counts. Its antigen is as yet unknown. Study-level findings and limits: TCR beta diversity tracked closely with naive T cell percentage. One million T cells yielded diversity estimates that were considered underestimates.

Healthy Caucasians from Russia aged about 6 to 95 served as donors. Trimming removed 11 bases from V and 6 bases from J; junction bases left unmatched: 12. Germline V lookup: CDR1 MNHEY, CDR2 SMNVEV (reference sequence). The CDR3 runs 13 residues. This sequence was found in a woman under 40 in good health. The specimen was blood. V and J are TRBV27 and TRBJ2-7; 8 bases map to TRBD1. DNA of the CDR3: TGTGCCCCGTCCCGGGACAGGTTTGGCGAGCAGTACTTC. It encodes CAPSRDRFGEQYF.